Listed below are T cell receptor beta chains from one sample, sequenced in a study of blood T cell repertoires in COVID-19. Method: immunoSEQ multiplex PCR; TCRdb's copy keeps in-frame clones and lacks some. The sample lists 240,000 or so clones; more than 75% were seen once. The sample was peripheral blood. Receptor source: a woman aged 40 to 49 who had recovered from COVID-19. The CDR3 runs from the conserved cysteine through the conserved F or W. Fields, in order: J gene, V gene, D gene, clone size, CDR3 DNA, CDR3 protein. A D gene is named only where the DNA matches it firmly. Expanded clones are given a class, and other clones once, few, many or no size at all.

j_gene: TRBJ1-6; v_gene: TRBV28; d_gene: NA; abundance: once; CDR3nt: TGTGCCAGCAGTTTGGTCAGGGGTAATTCACCCCTCCACTTT; CDR3aa: CASSLVRGNSPLHF
j_gene: TRBJ1-1; v_gene: TRBV30; d_gene: NA; abundance: NA; CDR3nt: TGTGCCTGGAGTCCCCGGGTTGCGGGTGAAGCTTTCTTT; CDR3aa: CAWSPRVAGEAFF
j_gene: TRBJ1-2; v_gene: TRBV6-2/TRBV6-3; d_gene: NA; abundance: few; CDR3nt: TGTGCCAGCAGTTCCAACCTCCTCGGGAGGGCCAACTATGGCTACACCTTC; CDR3aa: CASSSNLLGRANYGYTF
j_gene: TRBJ1-4; v_gene: TRBV5-1; d_gene: NA; abundance: NA; CDR3nt: TGCGCCAGCAGCTTGGGCCCCCAGGGCGGCGGAGAAAAACTGTTTTTT; CDR3aa: CASSLGPQGGGEKLFF
j_gene: TRBJ1-5; v_gene: TRBV18; d_gene: TRBD1; abundance: NA; CDR3nt: TGTGCCAGCTCGGGGGAACAGGGGGCCCGTCAGCCCCAGCATTTT; CDR3aa: CASSGEQGARQPQHF
j_gene: TRBJ1-2; v_gene: TRBV21-1; d_gene: NA; abundance: NA; CDR3nt: TGTGCCAGCAGCAACCCCGACAGGACCTTGGGCTATGGCTACACCTTC; CDR3aa: CASSNPDRTLGYGYTF
j_gene: TRBJ1-3; v_gene: TRBV19; d_gene: NA; abundance: NA; CDR3nt: TGTGCCAGTAGCCAAGGGAGGGGACCGCCGGACACCATATATTTT; CDR3aa: CASSQGRGPPDTIYF
j_gene: TRBJ2-7; v_gene: TRBV5-1; d_gene: TRBD1; abundance: NA; CDR3nt: TGCGCCAGCAGCCATGGCCTGTCCGGGACAGGGATGAGGGAGCAGTACTTC; CDR3aa: CASSHGLSGTGMREQYF
j_gene: TRBJ2-5; v_gene: TRBV5-8; d_gene: NA; abundance: NA; CDR3nt: TGTGCCAGCAGCCCGGGGGTTGGGGCGGAATGGAGGGAGACCCAGTACTTC; CDR3aa: CASSPGVGAEWRETQYF
j_gene: TRBJ1-1; v_gene: TRBV14; d_gene: NA; abundance: once; CDR3nt: TGTGCCAGCAGCTCGCTGGGCGGGGGCCCGAACACTGAAGCTTTCTTT; CDR3aa: CASSSLGGGPNTEAFF
j_gene: TRBJ2-5; v_gene: TRBV7-2; d_gene: TRBD2; abundance: NA; CDR3nt: TGTGCCAGCAGCCCCCCCTACGGGAGGGGGGAGACCCAGTACTTC; CDR3aa: CASSPPYGRGETQYF
j_gene: TRBJ1-2; v_gene: TRBV30; d_gene: TRBD1; abundance: NA; CDR3nt: TGTGCCTGGAGTGGGGACAGGGGGCGGTATGGCTACACCTTC; CDR3aa: CAWSGDRGRYGYTF
j_gene: TRBJ1-5; v_gene: TRBV27; d_gene: TRBD1; abundance: NA; CDR3nt: TGTGCCAGCACACAGGGGGTTGGTCAGCCCCAGCATTTT; CDR3aa: CASTQGVGQPQHF
j_gene: TRBJ2-7; v_gene: TRBV14; d_gene: TRBD1; abundance: once; CDR3nt: TGTGCCAGCAGCCAAGGGACAGGGCCCTCCTACGAGCAGTACTTC; CDR3aa: CASSQGTGPSYEQYF
j_gene: TRBJ2-7; v_gene: TRBV4-1; d_gene: TRBD1; abundance: NA; CDR3nt: TGCGCCAGCAGCCAAAACAGGGGCCCCTACGAGCAGTACTTC; CDR3aa: CASSQNRGPYEQYF
j_gene: TRBJ1-6; v_gene: TRBV3-1/TRBV3-2; d_gene: NA; abundance: NA; CDR3nt: TGTGCCAGCAGCCACTCACAGGGTTCACCCCTCCACTTT; CDR3aa: CASSHSQGSPLHF
j_gene: TRBJ2-7; v_gene: TRBV14; d_gene: TRBD1; abundance: NA; CDR3nt: TGTGCCAGCAGCCAAGATGTGAACAGGGGTCTTTACGAGCAGTACTTC; CDR3aa: CASSQDVNRGLYEQYF
j_gene: TRBJ2-1; v_gene: TRBV6-4; d_gene: TRBD2; abundance: NA; CDR3nt: TGTGCCAGCAGTGACTCCGCGGGAGGGACCTACAATGAGCAGTTCTTC; CDR3aa: CASSDSAGGTYNEQFF
j_gene: TRBJ2-7; v_gene: TRBV6-2/TRBV6-3; d_gene: NA; abundance: once; CDR3nt: TGTGCCAGCAGTTACCCGTCCGAGCAGTACTTC; CDR3aa: CASSYPSEQYF
j_gene: TRBJ1-2; v_gene: TRBV6-5; d_gene: NA; abundance: NA; CDR3nt: TGTGCCAGCAGTTACTCGGGAAACTATCAGGGTGGCTACACCTTC; CDR3aa: CASSYSGNYQGGYTF
j_gene: TRBJ2-7; v_gene: TRBV20-1; d_gene: NA; abundance: NA; CDR3nt: TGCAGTGCTCAGGGGGGAGAGCGGCAGTACTTC; CDR3aa: CSAQGGERQYF
j_gene: TRBJ1-5; v_gene: TRBV6-5; d_gene: NA; abundance: once; CDR3nt: TGTGCCGCCCGCGGGGAGGGCCCCAATCAGCCCCAGCATTTT; CDR3aa: CAARGEGPNQPQHF
j_gene: TRBJ2-3; v_gene: TRBV12-3/TRBV12-4; d_gene: NA; abundance: NA; CDR3nt: TGCCCCAGGGCCGCCAAAGTACCGCAGTATTTT; CDR3aa: CPRAAKVPQYF
j_gene: TRBJ2-5; v_gene: TRBV3-1/TRBV3-2; d_gene: TRBD2; abundance: NA; CDR3nt: TGTGCCAGCAGCCCCGGGACTAGCTGGGGGGAGACCCAGTACTTC; CDR3aa: CASSPGTSWGETQYF
j_gene: TRBJ2-5; v_gene: TRBV4-3; d_gene: TRBD2; abundance: NA; CDR3nt: TGCGCCAGCAGCCACGGACTAGCGGGGACCCAAGAGACCCAGTACTTC; CDR3aa: CASSHGLAGTQETQYF
j_gene: TRBJ1-3; v_gene: TRBV15; d_gene: NA; abundance: few; CDR3nt: TGTGCCACCAGCACAGGACAGCTAAGTGGAAACACCATATATTTT; CDR3aa: CATSTGQLSGNTIYF
j_gene: TRBJ2-6; v_gene: TRBV19; d_gene: TRBD1; abundance: once; CDR3nt: TGTGCCAGTAGTCCTCCCGACAGGGCACCTATGGGCAACGTCCTGACTTTC; CDR3aa: CASSPPDRAPMGNVLTF
j_gene: TRBJ1-1; v_gene: TRBV6-1; d_gene: NA; abundance: once; CDR3nt: TGTGCCAGCAGTGAAAGGGGAAGGGGGAACACTGAAGCTTTCTTT; CDR3aa: CASSERGRGNTEAFF
j_gene: TRBJ2-1; v_gene: TRBV5-5; d_gene: NA; abundance: NA; CDR3nt: TGTGCCAGCAGCTTGGGAACGACAGGTGGGAACAATGAGCAGTTCTTC; CDR3aa: CASSLGTTGGNNEQFF
j_gene: TRBJ2-7; v_gene: TRBV5-4; d_gene: TRBD2; abundance: NA; CDR3nt: TGTGCCAGCAGCCCCGGGGGGGCGTTCAGCTCCTACGAGCAGTACTTC; CDR3aa: CASSPGGAFSSYEQYF
j_gene: TRBJ1-5; v_gene: TRBV10-3; d_gene: TRBD1; abundance: NA; CDR3nt: TGTGCCATCAGTGAGTCCCGACAGGGTGGCAATCAGCCCCAGCATTTT; CDR3aa: CAISESRQGGNQPQHF
j_gene: TRBJ1-3; v_gene: TRBV5-1; d_gene: NA; abundance: NA; CDR3nt: TGCGCCAGCAGCTTGGCCGGGAGCTCTGGAAACACCATATATTTT; CDR3aa: CASSLAGSSGNTIYF
j_gene: TRBJ2-5; v_gene: TRBV29-1; d_gene: TRBD2; abundance: NA; CDR3nt: TGCAGCGCACAGACTAGCGGGAAAGAGACCCAGTACTTC; CDR3aa: CSAQTSGKETQYF
j_gene: TRBJ1-1; v_gene: TRBV15; d_gene: NA; abundance: NA; CDR3nt: TGTGCCACCAGCCCGGACCCATCGGGGACTGAAGCTTTCTTT; CDR3aa: CATSPDPSGTEAFF
j_gene: TRBJ2-1; v_gene: TRBV10-3; d_gene: NA; abundance: NA; CDR3nt: TGTGCCATCAGTCGGCCCCAGGGTGAGCAGTTCTTC; CDR3aa: CAISRPQGEQFF
j_gene: TRBJ1-2; v_gene: TRBV24-1; d_gene: TRBD1; abundance: NA; CDR3nt: TGTGCCACCAGTGAACCCGACAGGGGTGCAGGCTACACCTTC; CDR3aa: CATSEPDRGAGYTF
j_gene: TRBJ1-1; v_gene: TRBV4-1; d_gene: TRBD1; abundance: once; CDR3nt: TGCGCCAGCAGCCAAGCTGACAGGGGGTACGCTGAAGCTTTCTTT; CDR3aa: CASSQADRGYAEAFF
j_gene: TRBJ2-5; v_gene: TRBV2; d_gene: TRBD1; abundance: NA; CDR3nt: TGTGCCAGCAGCCCCACAGGGGGTGGGGGTTGGGAGACCCAGTACTTC; CDR3aa: CASSPTGGGGWETQYF
j_gene: TRBJ1-1; v_gene: TRBV27; d_gene: NA; abundance: NA; CDR3nt: TGTGCCAGCAGTTTCTTGGGGGGCACTGAAGCTTTCTTT; CDR3aa: CASSFLGGTEAFF
j_gene: TRBJ1-5; v_gene: TRBV6-5; d_gene: TRBD1; abundance: NA; CDR3nt: TGTGCCAGCCATTGGGACAGTAGGAATCAGCCCCAGCATTTT; CDR3aa: CASHWDSRNQPQHF
j_gene: TRBJ2-2; v_gene: TRBV18; d_gene: NA; abundance: NA; CDR3nt: TGTGCCAGCTCACCACGGGCCGCCTTGGGCACCGGGGAGCTGTTTTTT; CDR3aa: CASSPRAALGTGELFF
j_gene: TRBJ2-5; v_gene: TRBV9; d_gene: NA; abundance: NA; CDR3nt: TGTGCCAGCAGCGGGGGGCTAGCGGTCTGGGAGACCCAGTACTTC; CDR3aa: CASSGGLAVWETQYF
j_gene: TRBJ1-5; v_gene: TRBV3-1/TRBV3-2; d_gene: NA; abundance: NA; CDR3nt: TGTGCCAGCAGCCAAGAAAGAATCGGACAGAGAAATCAGCCCCAGCATTTT; CDR3aa: CASSQERIGQRNQPQHF
j_gene: TRBJ2-5; v_gene: TRBV2; d_gene: NA; abundance: NA; CDR3nt: TGTGCCAGCAGTGAAGCTAGGGGGGGTAGGGAGACCCAGTACTTC; CDR3aa: CASSEARGGRETQYF
j_gene: TRBJ2-7; v_gene: TRBV7-9; d_gene: NA; abundance: NA; CDR3nt: TGTGCCAGCAGCTCCCAAGGGGGAACTACCTACGAGCAGTACTTC; CDR3aa: CASSSQGGTTYEQYF
j_gene: TRBJ2-1; v_gene: TRBV15; d_gene: NA; abundance: NA; CDR3nt: TGTGCCACCAGCAGAGGGCAAGCGGCGAATGGTGAGCAGTTCTTC; CDR3aa: CATSRGQAANGEQFF
j_gene: TRBJ2-1; v_gene: TRBV19; d_gene: NA; abundance: NA; CDR3nt: TGTGCCAGTAGTATGTTAGCGACCAGCTCCTACAATGAGCAGTTCTTC; CDR3aa: CASSMLATSSYNEQFF
j_gene: TRBJ2-2; v_gene: TRBV30; d_gene: TRBD2; abundance: NA; CDR3nt: TGTGCCTGGAGGGCCCGGGAGGCCCCCGGGGAGCTGTTTTTT; CDR3aa: CAWRAREAPGELFF
j_gene: TRBJ2-7; v_gene: TRBV4-1; d_gene: NA; abundance: NA; CDR3nt: TGCGCCAGCAGCCAAACCTCCTTGCCGGATAGCGACGAGCAGTACTTC; CDR3aa: CASSQTSLPDSDEQYF
j_gene: TRBJ2-1; v_gene: TRBV19; d_gene: TRBD1; abundance: NA; CDR3nt: TGTGCCAGTAGCCCACCGGGACAGGGGTACAATGAGCAGTTCTTC; CDR3aa: CASSPPGQGYNEQFF
j_gene: TRBJ1-3; v_gene: TRBV11-2; d_gene: TRBD1; abundance: NA; CDR3nt: TGTGCCAGCAGCTTACCAGGGGGTGGAAACACCATATATTTT; CDR3aa: CASSLPGGGNTIYF